The clone carrying this TCR beta chain showed up just a few times. Its antigen is currently unknown. The entry originates in a study of post-analysis software for immune sequencing data. As for the study in general: Multiple sclerosis in the patients followed relapsing-remitting, secondary progressive and progressive-relapsing courses. Study-wide results and caveats: TRBV segments more frequent in patients than in controls numbered roughly five and included TRBV5-6, TRBV5-1 and TRBV20-1. Relative to controls, patients with multiple sclerosis showed significantly lower normalized Chao1 diversity.

Every TCR beta cDNA library bore unique molecular identifiers. A population of roughly 0.85 to 11 million T cells gave rise to approximately 500,000 cDNA molecules. Via MiXCR, TCRdb re-called the PCR reads, giving one row per CDR3 protein. The data hold a few hundred thousand distinct CDR3 sequences, with roughly 30% observed a single time. Deletions cut 3 bases from V and 10 bases from J, with 9 bases between. The CDR3 is 11 residues long. Germline V gene data show CDR1 as SGHVS and CDR2 as FNYEAQ. The TCR originated in a girl aged 10-17 years with multiple sclerosis. The chain combines TRBV7-6 with TRBJ1-2; D possibly corresponds to TRBD1 (5 bases). The material sequenced was blood. The CDR3: CASSFGADYTF. CDR3 DNA sequence: TGTGCCAGCAGCTTTGGGGCTGACTACACCTTC.